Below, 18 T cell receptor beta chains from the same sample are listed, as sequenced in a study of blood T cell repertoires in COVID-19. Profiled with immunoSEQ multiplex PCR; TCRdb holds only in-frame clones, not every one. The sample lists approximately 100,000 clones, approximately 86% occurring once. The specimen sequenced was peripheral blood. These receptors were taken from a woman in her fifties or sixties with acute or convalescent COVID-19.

CDR3 in amino acids: CASRAPGGLTTEAFF. The DNA for the CDR3 is TGCGCCAGCAGGGCACCCGGCGGGCTCACAACCGAAGCTTTCTTT. The rearrangement links TRBV5-1 to TRBJ1-1; D is ambiguous. In germline, CDR1 is SGHRS, CDR2 YFSETQ. V was cut by 5 bases and J by 8 bases, with 22 bases left in between. This CDR3 is 15 amino acids long. The full variable domain, rest sourced from reference TRBV5-1 and TRBJ1-1, is KAGVTQTPRYLIKTRGQQVTLSCSPISGHRSVSWYQQTPGQGLQFLFEYFSETQRNKGNFPGRFSGRQFSNSRSEMNVSTLELGDSALYLCASRAPGGLTTEAFFGQGTRLTVV.

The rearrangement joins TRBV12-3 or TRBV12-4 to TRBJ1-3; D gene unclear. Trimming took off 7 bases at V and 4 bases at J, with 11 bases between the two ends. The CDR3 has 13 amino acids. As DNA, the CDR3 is TGTGCCAGCACCCCCAGCGGGGGAAACACCATATATTTT. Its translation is CASTPSGGNTIYF.

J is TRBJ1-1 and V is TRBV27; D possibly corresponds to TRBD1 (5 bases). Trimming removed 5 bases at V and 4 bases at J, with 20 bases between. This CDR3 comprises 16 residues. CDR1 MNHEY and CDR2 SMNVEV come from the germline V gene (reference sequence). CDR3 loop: CASSKKGHGDFTEAFF. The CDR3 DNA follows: TGTGCCAGCAGTAAAAAGGGCCACGGGGACTTCACTGAAGCTTTCTTT.

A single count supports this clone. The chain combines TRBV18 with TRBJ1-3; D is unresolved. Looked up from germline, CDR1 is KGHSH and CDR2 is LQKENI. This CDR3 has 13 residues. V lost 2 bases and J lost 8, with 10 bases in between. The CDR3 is CASSPDGRDTIYF. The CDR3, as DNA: TGTGCCAGCTCACCAGATGGCCGGGACACCATATATTTT.

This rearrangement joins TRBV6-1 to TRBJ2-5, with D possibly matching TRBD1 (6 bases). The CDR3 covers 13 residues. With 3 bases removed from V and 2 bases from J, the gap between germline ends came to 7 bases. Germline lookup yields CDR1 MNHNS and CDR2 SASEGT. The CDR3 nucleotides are TGTGCCAGCAGTGATGGGACACAAGAGACCCAGTACTTC. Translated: CASSDGTQETQYF.

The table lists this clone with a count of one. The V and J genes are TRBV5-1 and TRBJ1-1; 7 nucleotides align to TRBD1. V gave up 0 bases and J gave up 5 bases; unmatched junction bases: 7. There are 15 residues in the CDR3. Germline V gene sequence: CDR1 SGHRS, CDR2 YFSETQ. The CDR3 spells CASSLDRGGLTEAFF. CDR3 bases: TGCGCCAGCAGCTTGGACAGGGGCGGGTTGACTGAAGCTTTCTTT.

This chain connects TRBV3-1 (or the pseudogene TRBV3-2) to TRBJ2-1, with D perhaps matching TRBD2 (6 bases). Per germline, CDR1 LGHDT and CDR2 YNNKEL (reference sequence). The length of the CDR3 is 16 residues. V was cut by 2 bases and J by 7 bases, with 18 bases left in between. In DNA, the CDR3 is TGTGCCAGCAGCCAACACGGGAGTCGCATCCGAAATGAGCAGTTCTTC. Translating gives CASSQHGSRIRNEQFF.

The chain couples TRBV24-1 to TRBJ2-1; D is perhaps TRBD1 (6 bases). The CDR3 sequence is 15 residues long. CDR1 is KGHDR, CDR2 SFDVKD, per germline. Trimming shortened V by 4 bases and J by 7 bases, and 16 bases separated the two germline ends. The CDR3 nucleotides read TGTGCCACCAGTGACGCCGGGACACCTTGGAATGAGCAGTTCTTC. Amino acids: CATSDAGTPWNEQFF.

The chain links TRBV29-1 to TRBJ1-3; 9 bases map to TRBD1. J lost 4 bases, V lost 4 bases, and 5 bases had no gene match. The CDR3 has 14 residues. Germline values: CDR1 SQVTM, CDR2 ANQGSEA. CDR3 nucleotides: TGCAGCGTTGGGGACAGGGCTGCCGGAAACACCATATATTTT. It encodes CSVGDRAAGNTIYF.

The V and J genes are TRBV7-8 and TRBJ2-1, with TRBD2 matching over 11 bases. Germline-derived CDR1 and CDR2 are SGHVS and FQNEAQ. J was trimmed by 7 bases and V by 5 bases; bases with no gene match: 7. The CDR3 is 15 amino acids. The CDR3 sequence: CASSLLAGGRNEQFF. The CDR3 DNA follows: TGTGCCAGCAGCCTCCTAGCGGGAGGCCGGAATGAGCAGTTCTTC.

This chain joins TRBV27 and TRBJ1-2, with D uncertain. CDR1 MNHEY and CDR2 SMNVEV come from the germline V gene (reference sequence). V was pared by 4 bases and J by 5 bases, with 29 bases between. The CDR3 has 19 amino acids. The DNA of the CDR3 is TGTGCCAGCAGTTCGAGGGCCACAAAAAGCCCCTACCGACTATATGGCTACACCTTC. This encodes CASSSRATKSPYRLYGYTF.

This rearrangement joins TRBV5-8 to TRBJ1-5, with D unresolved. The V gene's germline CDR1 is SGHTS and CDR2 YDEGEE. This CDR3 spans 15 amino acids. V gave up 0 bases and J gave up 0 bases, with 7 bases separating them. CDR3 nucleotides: TGTGCCAGCAGCTTGGCGATAGATAGCAATCAGCCCCAGCATTTT. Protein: CASSLAIDSNQPQHF.

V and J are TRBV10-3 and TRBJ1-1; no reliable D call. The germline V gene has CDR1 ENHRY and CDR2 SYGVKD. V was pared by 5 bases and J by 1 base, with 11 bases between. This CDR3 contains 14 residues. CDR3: CAISLSQANTEAFF. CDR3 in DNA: TGTGCCATCAGTCTTTCGCAAGCGAACACTGAAGCTTTCTTT.

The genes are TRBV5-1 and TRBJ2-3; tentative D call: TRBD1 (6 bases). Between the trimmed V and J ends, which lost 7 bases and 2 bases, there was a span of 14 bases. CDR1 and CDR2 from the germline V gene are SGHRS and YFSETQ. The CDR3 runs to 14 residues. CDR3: CASGNSGVTDTQYF. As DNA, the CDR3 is TGCGCCAGCGGGAATTCAGGGGTCACAGATACGCAGTATTTT.

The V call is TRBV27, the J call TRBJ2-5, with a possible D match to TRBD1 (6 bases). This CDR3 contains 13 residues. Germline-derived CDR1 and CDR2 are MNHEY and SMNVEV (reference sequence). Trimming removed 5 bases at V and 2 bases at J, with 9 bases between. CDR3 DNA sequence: TGTGCCAGCAGTCGGACAGAGCAAGAGACCCAGTACTTC. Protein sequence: CASSRTEQETQYF.

The CDR3 DNA reads TGCGCCAGCAGCCAAGATCCCGGACTAGCCGCCTACGAGCAGTACTTC. This encodes CASSQDPGLAAYEQYF. This chain joins TRBV4-1 and TRBJ2-7, with 8 bases that match TRBD2. Trimming took 0 bases from V and 2 from J; bases not matched to a gene: 6. The CDR3 totals 16 residues. Germline loops: CDR1 MGHRA, CDR2 YSYEKL.

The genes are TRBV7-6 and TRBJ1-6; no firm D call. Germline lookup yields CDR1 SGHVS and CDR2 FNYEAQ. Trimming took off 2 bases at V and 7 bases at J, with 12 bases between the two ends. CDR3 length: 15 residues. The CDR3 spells CASSLSRLLNSPLHF. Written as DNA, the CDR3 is TGTGCCAGCAGCTTAAGCCGACTGCTAAATTCACCCCTCCACTTT.

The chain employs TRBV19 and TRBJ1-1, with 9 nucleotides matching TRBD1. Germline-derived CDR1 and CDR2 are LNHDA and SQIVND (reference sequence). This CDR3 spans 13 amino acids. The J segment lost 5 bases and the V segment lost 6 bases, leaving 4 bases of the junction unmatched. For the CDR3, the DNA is TGTGCCAGTAGGAGGGACAGGGAAACTGAAGCTTTCTTT. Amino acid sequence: CASRRDRETEAFF.